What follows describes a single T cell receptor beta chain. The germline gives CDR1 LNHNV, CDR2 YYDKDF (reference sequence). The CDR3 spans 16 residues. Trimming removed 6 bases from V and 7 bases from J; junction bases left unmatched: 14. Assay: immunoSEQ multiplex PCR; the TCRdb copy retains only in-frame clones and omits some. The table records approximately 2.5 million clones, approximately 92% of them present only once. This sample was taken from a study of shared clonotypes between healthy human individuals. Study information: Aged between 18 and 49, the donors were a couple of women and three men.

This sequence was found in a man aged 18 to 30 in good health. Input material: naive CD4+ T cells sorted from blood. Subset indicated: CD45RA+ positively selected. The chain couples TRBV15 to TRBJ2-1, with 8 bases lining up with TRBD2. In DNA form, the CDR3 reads TGTGCCACCAGTCTCCAACGGCGAACGGGAGGGAATGAGCAGTTCTTC. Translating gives CATSLQRRTGGNEQFF.